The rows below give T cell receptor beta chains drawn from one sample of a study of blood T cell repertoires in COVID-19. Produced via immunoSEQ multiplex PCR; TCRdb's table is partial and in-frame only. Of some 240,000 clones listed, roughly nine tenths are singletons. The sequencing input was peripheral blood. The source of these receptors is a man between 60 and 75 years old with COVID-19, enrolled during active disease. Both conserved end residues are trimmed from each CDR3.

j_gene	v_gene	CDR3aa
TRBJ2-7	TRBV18	ASSPPGLAGGYEQY
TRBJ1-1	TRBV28	ASSSDMNTEAF
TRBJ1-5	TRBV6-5	ASRTVTLSNQPQH
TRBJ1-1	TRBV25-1	ASTSGTGMNTEAF
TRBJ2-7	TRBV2	ASSEWGEDEQY
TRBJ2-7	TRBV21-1	ASSKDIGAGGYEQY
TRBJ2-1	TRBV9	ASSVESGGGEQF
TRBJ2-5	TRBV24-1	AISRGPGETQY
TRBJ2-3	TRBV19	ASSILGAVRSGESTDTQY
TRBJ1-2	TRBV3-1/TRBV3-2	ASSQGVGHRGYT
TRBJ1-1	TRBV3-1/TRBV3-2	ASSRETATNTEAF
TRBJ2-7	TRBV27	ASSEGVTYEQY
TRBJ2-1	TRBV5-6	ASSPAGQGYNEQF
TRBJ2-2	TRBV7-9	ASSFDRTSGELF
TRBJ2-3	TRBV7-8	ASSQGLATDTQY
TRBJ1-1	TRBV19	ASSIDSRNTEAF
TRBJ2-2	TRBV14	ASSQGPGDTGELF
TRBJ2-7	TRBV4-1	ASSQAKQAYEQY
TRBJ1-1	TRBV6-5	ASSTAGTVNTEAF
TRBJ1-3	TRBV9	ASSPRQGASGNTIY
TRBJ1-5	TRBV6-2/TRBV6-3	ASSYSGQGAAQPQH
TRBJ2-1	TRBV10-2	ASSDSGGRYFVSYNEQF